The 27 T cell receptor beta chains below all came from one sample that was sequenced in a study of CD8+CD57+ T cells in acquired aplastic anemia. Genomic DNA, the template, was used for profiling of the TCR beta VDJ and CDR3. TCRdb reanalysed the reads using MiXCR and keeps one entry per CDR3 protein. This sample carries about 470,000 distinct CDR3 sequences, about a third of them seen once, and the ten largest clones take about 0.8%. Sequenced patients had shown CD8+CD57+ cell expansion by flow cytometry. Sequencing was carried out using sorted CD4+, CD8+, or CD8+CD57+ T cells (not recorded which) from PBMCs. Receptors originate from a human donor with aplastic anemia.

This clonotype was observed at least ten times. The rearrangement joins TRBV20-1 to TRBJ2-7; the D is unclear. Germline loops: CDR1 DFQATT, CDR2 SNEGSKA (reference sequence). The CDR3 consists of 15 residues. V lost 3 bases, J lost 0 bases, and 15 bases lay in between. The CDR3 loop reads CSASDTLSSSYEQYF. The CDR3 DNA reads as TGCAGTGCTAGTGATACACTCAGCAGCTCCTACGAGCAGTACTTC.

Points on this clonotype: A read error may explain this, as a much larger clone is one base away. This chain connects TRBV2 to TRBJ1-2; D is possibly TRBD1 (6 bases). This CDR3 is built from 18 residues. CDR1 is SNHLY and CDR2 is FYNNEI in the germline V gene. The CDR3 nucleotides are TGTGCCACCAGTGCGGGGGGCGGGGGATTACCTAATCGCTATGGCTACACCTTC. This gives the protein CATSAGGGGLPNRYGYTF.

The chain has TRBV30 and TRBJ1-6; 7 nucleotides line up with TRBD1. The CDR3 runs 15 residues. V lost 0 bases and J lost 6; bases outside the gene matches: 5. In germline, CDR1 is GTSNPN, CDR2 SVGIG (reference sequence). CDR3 DNA: TGTGCCTGGAGTGTGACAGGGAGGGGTAATTCACCCCTCCACTTT. This sequence encodes CAWSVTGRGNSPLHF.

The V and J genes are TRBV15 and TRBJ2-3; D not certain. V was clipped by 1 base and J by 14 bases, with 16 bases between them. The germline gives CDR1 LNHNV, CDR2 YYDKDF (reference sequence). This CDR3 spans 13 amino acids. The chain's CDR3 is CATSRVAEEKLYF. CDR3 DNA sequence: TGTGCCACCAGCAGAGTGGCGGAAGAGAAACTGTATTTT.

J is TRBJ2-2 and V is TRBV2, with 10 bases fitting TRBD1. The germline CDR1 and CDR2 sequences are SNHLY and FYNNEI. The CDR3 loop spans 14 amino acids. With V trimmed by 8 bases and J by 6 bases, 6 bases remained unmatched. The CDR3 nucleotides read TGTGCCAGCTCGGGACAGGGGATCGCCGGGGAGCTGTTTTTT. Residues: CASSGQGIAGELFF. The whole variable domain, filled in from reference TRBV2 and TRBJ2-2, reads EPEVTQTPSHQVTQMGQEVILRCVPISNHLYFYWYRQILGQKVEFLVSFYNNEISEKSEIFDDQFSVERPDGSNFTLKIRSTKLEDSAMYFCASSGQGIAGELFFGEGSRLTVL.

As for this clonotype: A read error is likely, as this CDR3 ends without the conserved phenylalanine or tryptophan. No DNA is shown, since the ends of the CDR3 on it are uncertain; the CDR3 is the one TCRdb lists. The chain is built from TRBV7-2 and TRBJ1-1. Germline assignment: CDR1 SGHTA and CDR2 FQGNSA. A total of 8 residues make up the CDR3, ends included. This CDR3 is CASSLGRD.

The V and J genes are TRBV19 and TRBJ1-2, with 9 bases that match TRBD1. Germline-derived CDR1 and CDR2 are LNHDA and SQIVND (reference sequence). Trimming took 8 bases from V and 4 from J; bases not matched to a gene: 11. The CDR3 consists of 15 residues. The chain's CDR3 is CASLRDREVGYGYTF. CDR3 DNA: TGTGCCAGTCTCCGGGACAGGGAAGTAGGCTATGGCTACACCTTC.

Ten or more counts support this clonotype. The V gene is TRBV19, the J gene TRBJ2-5; TRBD1 is a possible D gene (5 bases). Trimming took 7 bases from V and 4 from J, leaving 22 bases between them. This CDR3 is 16 amino acids long. Germline V CDR1 and CDR2: LNHDA, SQIVND (reference sequence). The CDR3 sequence: CASTLGAGMALETQYF. DNA of the CDR3: TGTGCCAGTACCCTAGGGGCAGGGATGGCATTAGAGACCCAGTACTTC.

The rearrangement joins TRBV5-1 to TRBJ2-7; TRBD2 matches 9 bases. V lost 4 bases, J lost 7 bases, and 12 bases stayed unmatched. The germline CDR1 and CDR2 sequences are SGHRS and YFSETQ. The CDR3 contains 15 residues. The CDR3: CASSRAAGGPQEQYF. The CDR3 region has the DNA TGCGCCAGCAGCCGGGCAGCGGGAGGCCCCCAGGAGCAGTACTTC. The variable domain in full, completed from reference TRBV5-1 and TRBJ2-7, reads KAGVTQTPRYLIKTRGQQVTLSCSPISGHRSVSWYQQTPGQGLQFLFEYFSETQRNKGNFPGRFSGRQFSNSRSEMNVSTLELGDSALYLCASSRAAGGPQEQYFGPGTRLTVT.

The V gene is TRBV29-1, the J gene TRBJ1-1, with D possibly matching TRBD1 (5 bases). The CDR3 covers 13 residues. Germline-derived CDR1 and CDR2 are SQVTM and ANQGSEA. For the CDR3, the DNA is TGCAGTGCCAACCAGCGGGGGGACACTGAAGCTTTCTTT. This sequence encodes CSANQRGDTEAFF. Variable domain in full (rest from reference TRBV29-1 and TRBJ1-1): SAVISQKPSRDICQRGTSLTIQCQVDSQVTMMFWYRQQPGQSLTLIATANQGSEATYESGFVIDKFPISRPNLTFSTLTVSNMSPEDSSIYLCSANQRGDTEAFFGQGTRLTVV.

Ten or more counts support this clonotype. The chain is built from TRBV7-9 and TRBJ1-1, with no clear D. V was shortened by 5 bases and J by 11 bases, with 12 bases between the two germline ends. The germline gives CDR1 SEHNR, CDR2 FQNEAQ (reference sequence). This CDR3 has 11 amino acids. The CDR3 DNA reads as TGTGCCAGCAGCGCAAGAGAAAGGGCTTTCTTT. Encoded protein: CASSARERAFF.

The V and J genes are TRBV18 and TRBJ2-2; D remains ambiguous. Germline V lookup: CDR1 KGHSH, CDR2 LQKENI. CDR3 length: 14 residues. The V and J ends lost 0 bases and 4 bases respectively, with 6 bases between them. The CDR3 nucleotides read TGTGCCAGCTCACCACCCTGGAGCACCGGGGAGCTGTTTTTT. It is translated as CASSPPWSTGELFF.

The J gene is TRBJ2-7, the V gene TRBV25-1, with D unresolved. The V and J ends lost 9 bases and 2 bases respectively, with 8 bases between them. In germline, CDR1 is MGHDK, CDR2 SYGVNS. This CDR3 region has 11 residues. The CDR3 is CARGKPYEQYF. DNA for the CDR3: TGTGCCAGGGGTAAACCCTACGAGCAGTACTTC.

Remarks on this clonotype: Possible read error: a much larger clone is one base away. The chain has TRBV20-1 and TRBJ2-5; 10 bases fit TRBD2. The CDR3 sequence is 14 residues long. From germline, CDR1 is DFQATT and CDR2 SNEGSKA (reference sequence). J gave up 2 bases and V 8 bases, and 8 bases lay outside the gene matches. The CDR3 region is CSTHGLAAQETQYF. The CDR3 DNA reads as TGCAGTACTCATGGACTAGCGGCTCAAGAGACCCAGTACTTC.

This chain links TRBV7-2 with TRBJ2-3; 7 nucleotides match TRBD2. The CDR3 contains 13 residues. After removal of 8 bases from V and 6 bases from J, the junction contained 8 bases not matched to a gene. Germline V gives CDR1 SGHTA, CDR2 FQGNSA. CDR3 DNA: TGTGCCAGCTCACCACTGACTAGCGATACGCAGTATTTT. Its protein is CASSPLTSDTQYF.

This clonotype came up a few times. This chain joins TRBV7-8 and TRBJ2-2; TRBD1 agrees at 10 bases. V dropped 4 bases and J dropped 4; count of bases not matched to a gene: 3. There are 15 residues in the CDR3. Germline V lookup: CDR1 SGHVS, CDR2 FQNEAQ. The CDR3 reads CASSSGTGATGELFF. The CDR3 region has the DNA TGTGCCAGCAGCTCCGGGACAGGGGCCACCGGGGAGCTGTTTTTT.

This chain uses TRBV29-1 with TRBJ1-2; 12 bases align to TRBD1. The junction had 4 bases not matched to a gene; V was cut back by 4 bases and J by 7 bases. Germline V CDR1 and CDR2: SQVTM, ANQGSEA. The CDR3 covers 13 residues. CDR3 region: CSVVGTGGLGYTF. The CDR3 region has the DNA TGCAGCGTTGTTGGGACAGGGGGCCTTGGCTACACCTTC.

The chain couples TRBV29-1 to TRBJ1-2; D possibly corresponds to TRBD1 (6 bases). From germline, CDR1 is SQVTM and CDR2 ANQGSEA. The V end was cut by 8 bases, the J end by 3 bases, with 16 bases between. This CDR3 spans 13 amino acids. The CDR3 is CSSYRQAHYGYTF. The CDR3, as DNA: TGCAGCAGTTACCGACAGGCACACTATGGCTACACCTTC.

The table lists this clonotype with many counts. V and J are TRBV2 and TRBJ1-6; no definite D call. CDR3 length equals 15 residues. CDR1 and CDR2 from the germline V gene are SNHLY and FYNNEI. Trimming left V 1 base short and J 7 bases short, with 11 bases between. The CDR3 loop is CASSEDVGSNSPLHF. The CDR3 DNA follows: TGTGCCAGCAGTGAAGATGTCGGAAGCAATTCACCCCTCCACTTT.

This clonotype came up many times. At one end, the junction sequence differs from germline, possibly due to a read error. J is TRBJ1-1 and V is TRBV2, with D possibly TRBD1 on 6 matching bases. The CDR3 length is 15 residues. CDR1 and CDR2 from the germline V gene are SNHLY and FYNNEI. The CDR3 protein is CASTESRGTGTEAFF. DNA for the CDR3: TGTGCCAGCACTGAATCCAGGGGCACGGGCACTGAAGCTTTCTTT.

J is TRBJ2-5 and V is TRBV2; 9 positions agree with TRBD2. The germline V gene encodes CDR1 SNHLY and CDR2 FYNNEI. The trim removed 2 bases at V and 5 bases at J, leaving 6 bases unmatched. The CDR3 is made up of 15 amino acids. In DNA form, the CDR3 reads TGTGCCAGCAGTGAAACGCGGGAGGGTTGGGAGACCCAGTACTTC. It yields the protein CASSETREGWETQYF.

This clonotype was seen at least ten times. The V call is TRBV19, the J call TRBJ1-5, with no clear D. This CDR3 spans 14 amino acids. Trimming pared 2 bases from V and 5 bases from J, leaving 10 bases between. Germline V gene lookup returns CDR1 LNHDA and CDR2 SQIVND (reference sequence). The DNA of the CDR3 is TGTGCCAGTAGTATATCTGGCAGCTATCAGCCCCAGCATTTT. Encoded protein: CASSISGSYQPQHF. Variable domain in full (rest from reference TRBV19 and TRBJ1-5): DGGITQSPKYLFRKEGQNVTLSCEQNLNHDAMYWYRQDPGQGLRLIYYSQIVNDFQKGDIAEGYSVSREKKESFPLTVTSAQKNPTAFYLCASSISGSYQPQHFGDGTRLSIL.

This clonotype has a count of ten or more. The chain carries TRBV10-3 and TRBJ1-1; no firm D call. Trimming removed 2 bases from V and 0 bases from J, with 4 bases in between. CDR1 and CDR2 from the germline V gene are ENHRY and SYGVKD. The CDR3 sequence is 13 residues long. The CDR3 DNA is TGTGCCATCAGTGAGACAGTGAACACTGAAGCTTTCTTT. It yields the protein CAISETVNTEAFF.

The chain uses TRBV11-1 and TRBJ2-1; a weak D match, TRBD1 (5 bases). Germline CDR1 is SGHAT and CDR2 is FQDESV (reference sequence). This CDR3 has 14 amino acids. V was shortened by 1 base and J by 4 bases, with 8 bases between the two germline ends. CDR3: CASSLGTPYNEQFF. For the CDR3, the DNA is TGTGCCAGCAGCTTAGGGACACCTTACAATGAGCAGTTCTTC.

This clonotype came up a few times. The chain is built from TRBV27 and TRBJ2-1, with no clear D. Between the trimmed V and J ends, which lost 2 bases and 4 bases, there was a span of 9 bases. The CDR3 totals 14 residues. Germline CDR1 MNHEY, CDR2 SMNVEV (reference sequence). The CDR3 nucleotides are TGTGCCAGCAGTTTAGGTGTTTGGTACAATGAGCAGTTCTTC. Amino acids: CASSLGVWYNEQFF.

This sequence joins TRBV20-1 and TRBJ2-7; 11 bases fit TRBD2. Germline V gene lookup returns CDR1 DFQATT and CDR2 SNEGSKA (reference sequence). Losses at the gene ends were 3 bases for V and 6 bases for J; bases not matched to a gene: 16. The CDR3 length is 17 residues. Here the CDR3 DNA reads TGCAGTGCTAGTCGACCGGGACTAGCGGTTGCGTCTTTCGAGCAGTACTTC. This encodes CSASRPGLAVASFEQYF.

This clonotype was observed a handful of times. The chain carries TRBV30 and TRBJ1-2; D gene unclear. Trimming took 0 bases from V and 5 from J, leaving 7 bases between them. This CDR3 spans 12 amino acids. The germline V gene encodes CDR1 GTSNPN and CDR2 SVGIG (reference sequence). The CDR3 loop reads CAWSVVVYGYTF. The CDR3 DNA reads TGTGCCTGGAGTGTAGTGGTTTATGGCTACACCTTC.